Listed below are T cell receptor beta chains from one sample, sequenced in a study of regulatory T cells in long-lasting Graves disease. TCRdb processed the multiplex PCR reads anew with MiXCR; each CDR3 protein has one entry. The table includes 300,000 to 400,000 distinct CDR3 sequences, 15% to 20% detected once. Here the sequenced sample was peripheral blood mononuclear cells (PBMCs), taken when the disease was refractory, from a patient treated with antithyroid drugs. These receptors were collected from a female donor with Graves disease. CDR3s include the opening cysteine and the closing phenylalanine or tryptophan.

TRBJ1-1,TRBV7-2,CASSPGGASTEAFF
TRBJ1-1,TRBV5-1,CASSRSRITTEAFF
TRBJ2-5,TRBV12-3/TRBV12-4,CASSLRRGLAQETQYF
TRBJ1-1,TRBV28,CASSLWGGAPEAFF
TRBJ2-7,TRBV20-1,CSARGLAGVEQYF
TRBJ1-6,TRBV6-2/TRBV6-3,CASSYEGRGDSPLHF
TRBJ2-7,TRBV9,CASSVGPQGVDEQYF
TRBJ2-7,TRBV20-1,CSASGTGGRYEQYF
TRBJ1-4,TRBV9,CASSVATGANEKLFF
TRBJ1-1,TRBV3-1,CASSLRTGRLMNTEALF